The 4 T cell receptor beta chains presented below share a single source sample, sequenced in a study of T cell changes during pregnancy in multiple sclerosis. Sequenced by immunoSEQ multiplex PCR; TCRdb stores in-frame clones only, minus some. Of tens of thousands of clones listed, around 94% are singletons. The sample here was CD8+ T cells from peripheral blood mononuclear cells, taken before pregnancy. All receptors derive from a female donor with multiple sclerosis, enrolled in a pregnancy study.

A word on this clone: The identical CDR3 is also encoded by other nucleotide sequences in the sample. This sequence joins TRBV2 and TRBJ2-7; D is uncertain. The CDR3 covers 9 residues. Germline lookup yields CDR1 SNHLY and CDR2 FYNNEI. V lost 6 bases and J lost 10, with 7 bases in between. The CDR3 here is CASSEAQYF. The CDR3 DNA sequence: TGTGCCAGCAGCGAGGCCCAGTACTTC.

This chain links TRBV5-1 with TRBJ2-7, with 9 bases identical to TRBD2. With 0 bases clipped from V and 2 bases from J, the junction kept 9 bases outside the gene matches. The CDR3 totals 17 residues. CDR1 is SGHRS, CDR2 YFSETQ, per germline. CDR3 protein: CASSLDPLGTSTYEQYF. CDR3 nucleotides: TGCGCCAGCAGCTTGGACCCACTCGGGACTAGCACCTACGAGCAGTACTTC.

The genes are TRBV7-9 and TRBJ2-5, with D unresolved. The CDR3 length is 12 residues. CDR1 SEHNR and CDR2 FQNEAQ come from the germline V gene (reference sequence). Trimming took off 5 bases at V and 5 bases at J, with 9 bases between the two ends. The CDR3 nucleotides read TGTGCCAGCAGCCCTTTGAGGGAGACCCAGTACTTC. Encoded protein: CASSPLRETQYF.

The chain uses TRBV5-1 and TRBJ2-7; D may be TRBD2 (6 bases). The CDR3 is 16 residues long. V gave up 0 bases and J gave up 0 bases, with 13 bases separating them. Germline V gives CDR1 SGHRS, CDR2 YFSETQ. CDR3 loop: CASSLGQGGSSYEQYF. CDR3 nucleotides: TGCGCCAGCAGCTTGGGGCAGGGAGGTAGCTCCTACGAGCAGTACTTC.